A single sample gave rise to the 7 T cell receptor beta chains below, sequenced in a study of response to subunit inactivated influenza vaccine. TCRdb processed the RT-PCR reads anew with MiXCR; each CDR3 protein has one entry. The sample has some 800,000 distinct CDR3 sequences; approximately 22% are singletons. The starting material was PBMCs from blood, obtained roughly 5 days after vaccination. The source of these receptors is a man in his forties or fifties who received an inactivated influenza vaccine.

The V gene is TRBV3-1, the J gene TRBJ2-5, with D perhaps matching TRBD1 or TRBD2 (5 bases each). Germline CDR1 is LGHDT and CDR2 is YNNKEL (reference sequence). The CDR3 runs to 14 residues. V lost 2 bases to trimming and J lost 1 base, with 8 bases between them. Written as DNA, the CDR3 is TGTGCCAGCAGCCAATCGGGGCCCCAAGAGACCCAGTACTTC. Amino acids: CASSQSGPQETQYF.

This chain joins TRBV6-1 and TRBJ2-4, with 7 bases aligning to TRBD1. The germline gives CDR1 MNHNS, CDR2 SASEGT. The CDR3 runs 13 residues. V shed 6 bases and J 9 bases; nucleotides not matched to a gene: 8. This CDR3 is CASRQTGIGIQYF. The CDR3 nucleotides are TGTGCCAGCAGGCAGACAGGGATAGGCATTCAGTACTTC.

This rearrangement joins TRBV7-2 to TRBJ1-1; D unresolved. Germline values: CDR1 SGHTA, CDR2 FQGNSA. The CDR3 is 16 residues long. The ends were cut back, 5 bases at V and 4 bases at J, with 20 bases in the middle. In DNA form, the CDR3 reads TGTGCCAGCAGCCCCCGAGAGCGGGTGAAGGGCACTGAAGCTTTCTTT. Protein: CASSPRERVKGTEAFF.

J is TRBJ2-3 and V is TRBV6-1, with 8 bases fitting TRBD2. The CDR3 totals 16 residues. Germline CDR1 MNHNS, CDR2 SASEGT. After removal of 6 bases from V and 2 bases from J, the junction contained 10 bases not matched to a gene. In DNA form, the CDR3 reads TGTGCCAGCAGCACCACTGAGCGGGAGCTCACAGATACGCAGTATTTT. It translates to CASSTTERELTDTQYF.

This clonotype was seen more than once but under ten times. V is TRBV20-1 and J is TRBJ2-4; tentative D call: TRBD2 (6 bases). Per the germline V gene, CDR1 is DFQATT and CDR2 is SNEGSKA (reference sequence). The CDR3 extends over 12 amino acids. As DNA, the CDR3 is TGCAGAGGCGCGCGGGACAAAAACATTCAGTACTTC. As protein: CRGARDKNIQYF.

The chain links TRBV10-3 to TRBJ2-2; TRBD2 agrees at 13 bases. Germline CDR1 is ENHRY and CDR2 is SYGVKD. CDR3 size: 15 residues. V shed 10 bases and J 4 bases; nucleotides not matched to a gene: 6. In DNA, the CDR3 is TGTGCCACCGGGACTAGCGGGGAGATCACCGGGGAGCTGTTTTTT. Amino acid sequence: CATGTSGEITGELFF.

There are a few counts of this clonotype. This chain uses TRBV12-3 or TRBV12-4 with TRBJ2-2, with 8 bases aligning to TRBD2. The CDR3 sequence is 16 residues long. V lost 5 bases and J lost 5; bases outside the gene matches: 10. CDR3 bases: TGTGCCAGCAGTGGCAAGGGACTAGGGGGAACCGGGGAGCTGTTTTTT. As protein: CASSGKGLGGTGELFF.